One sample yielded the 2 T cell receptor beta chains listed below, sequenced in a study of T-cell memory formation after mild COVID-19. A single record per CDR3 protein comes from TCRdb applying MiXCR to the 5' RACE reads. The sample has about 400,000 distinct CDR3 sequences; less than 25% are singletons. Sequencing was performed on PBMCs or a T cell subset sorted from them (not recorded which). These TCRs come from an adult woman who had mild COVID-19 (a few samples of this study predate the infection). Cell type and time point are not known.

V and J are TRBV5-1 and TRBJ1-1; TRBD1 agrees at 8 bases. The CDR3 extends over 15 amino acids. The V gene end was trimmed by 5 bases and the J gene end by 1 base; junction bases not matched to a gene: 7. CDR1 is SGHRS and CDR2 is YFSETQ in the germline V gene. The CDR3 bases are TGCGCCAGCAGGACTACCACAGGGGGGAACACTGAAGCTTTCTTT. It codes for CASRTTTGGNTEAFF.

This clonotype was counted between two and nine times. The chain employs TRBV3-1 and TRBJ2-1; D gene ambiguous. The ends were cut back, 0 bases at V and 7 bases at J, with 10 bases in the middle. Germline V gene sequence: CDR1 LGHDT, CDR2 YNNKEL (reference sequence). The CDR3 spans 14 residues. CDR3 bases: TGTGCCAGCAGCCAAGATAGGCCGAAAAATGAGCAGTTCTTC. Translated, it gives CASSQDRPKNEQFF.